Presented here are 18 T cell receptor beta chains from one specimen sequenced in a study of blood T cell repertoires in COVID-19. This table comes from immunoSEQ multiplex PCR, and its TCRdb copy is limited to in-frame clones, with some not included. The sample has under 150,000 clones, approximately 80% seen once; the top ten hold more than 1.5%. The sample was peripheral blood. The receptors derive from a man in his 70s with acute or convalescent COVID-19.

The V and J genes are TRBV5-1 and TRBJ1-1, with D uncertain. The germline CDR1 and CDR2 sequences are SGHRS and YFSETQ. Trimming pared 3 bases from V and 4 bases from J, leaving 13 bases between. This CDR3 is built from 14 residues. The CDR3 sequence is CASSSPDTTTEAFF. The CDR3 DNA sequence: TGCGCCAGCAGCTCCCCCGACACGACCACTGAAGCTTTCTTT. Combining the CDR3 with reference TRBV5-1 and TRBJ1-1 gives the whole variable domain KAGVTQTPRYLIKTRGQQVTLSCSPISGHRSVSWYQQTPGQGLQFLFEYFSETQRNKGNFPGRFSGRQFSNSRSEMNVSTLELGDSALYLCASSSPDTTTEAFFGQGTRLTVV.

This chain links TRBV3-1 (or the pseudogene TRBV3-2) with TRBJ2-1; 13 bases line up with TRBD2. The V gene's germline CDR1 is LGHDT and CDR2 YNNKEL (reference sequence). The V segment lost 4 bases and the J segment 7 bases; nucleotides outside the gene matches: 4. This CDR3 is built from 15 residues. CDR3 nucleotide sequence: TGTGCCAGCAGCCGTGGACTAGCGGGGGTAAATGAGCAGTTCTTC. This codes for CASSRGLAGVNEQFF.

This clone was detected a few times. CDR3 loop: CASSRGTGGAHEQFF. The CDR3 bases are TGTGCCAGCAGCCGAGGGACAGGGGGCGCGCATGAGCAGTTCTTC. The V and J genes are TRBV3-1 (or the pseudogene TRBV3-2) and TRBJ2-1, with 12 bases lining up with TRBD1. The CDR3 is 15 residues long. Trimming at V came to 4 bases and at J to 8 bases, leaving 6 bases not matched to a gene. Germline values: CDR1 LGHDT, CDR2 YNNKEL (reference sequence).

The CDR3 protein is CASSSPLTDTQYF. The CDR3 bases are TGTGCCAGCAGCTCTCCCTTGACAGATACGCAGTATTTT. The rearrangement joins TRBV11-2 to TRBJ2-3; D is ambiguous. Germline loops: CDR1 SGHAT, CDR2 FQNNGV. Trimming took 4 bases from V and 3 from J, leaving 8 bases between them. The CDR3 sequence is 13 residues long.

This chain connects TRBV15 to TRBJ1-6; possibly TRBD1 for D (5 bases). The CDR3 extends over 15 amino acids. Germline CDR1 LNHNV, CDR2 YYDKDF (reference sequence). Trimming pared 0 bases from V and 7 bases from J, leaving 10 bases between. The CDR3 sequence: CATSRDLGGNSPLHF. CDR3 in DNA: TGTGCCACCAGCAGAGATCTCGGGGGAAATTCACCCCTCCACTTT.

This clone ranks as medium-sized. The gene calls are TRBV5-1 and TRBJ1-2; 8 bases align to TRBD1. CDR1 is SGHRS, CDR2 YFSETQ, per germline. This CDR3 contains 15 residues. Trimming removed 4 bases from V and 5 bases from J; junction bases left unmatched: 10. CDR3 in amino acids: CASSPPGQGTYGYTF. CDR3 DNA sequence: TGCGCCAGCAGCCCACCCGGACAGGGAACATATGGCTACACCTTC.

The V gene is TRBV9, the J gene TRBJ2-1; no reliable D call. The CDR3 runs 15 residues. V dropped 4 bases and J dropped 0 bases, with 11 bases sitting between them. Germline V gene data show CDR1 as SGDLS and CDR2 as YYNGEE. The CDR3: CASSPLVSSYNEQFF. The CDR3 nucleotides read TGTGCCAGCAGCCCCTTGGTGAGCTCCTACAATGAGCAGTTCTTC.

This clone was found a few times. J is TRBJ1-4 and V is TRBV4-1; unclear D gene. The CDR3 is 13 amino acids. CDR1 MGHRA and CDR2 YSYEKL come from the germline V gene. The V end was cut by 4 bases, the J end by 8 bases, with 11 bases between. CDR3 amino acids: CASSRRWREKLFF. The CDR3 coding sequence is TGCGCCAGCAGCCGGAGGTGGAGGGAAAAACTGTTTTTT.

The chain uses TRBV5-1 and TRBJ1-2; D may be TRBD1 (6 bases). CDR1 is SGHRS, CDR2 YFSETQ, per germline. The length of the CDR3 is 15 residues. The germline V and J ends were trimmed by 0 bases and 5 bases, with 14 bases remaining between them. CDR3 sequence reads: CASSLGPQGNYGYTF. The CDR3 bases are TGCGCCAGCAGCTTGGGACCCCAGGGGAATTATGGCTACACCTTC.

V is TRBV18 and J is TRBJ2-7; D possibly corresponds to TRBD2 (6 bases). Germline V gene lookup returns CDR1 KGHSH and CDR2 LQKENI. Trimming cost V 4 bases and J 3 bases, with 13 bases left between them. CDR3 length equals 14 residues. The CDR3: CASSHTVGGYEQYF. CDR3 coding DNA: TGTGCCAGCTCACACACAGTGGGGGGCTACGAGCAGTACTTC.

V is TRBV11-2 and J is TRBJ2-1; 9 nucleotides align to TRBD2. After removal of 2 bases from V and 10 bases from J, the junction contained 12 bases not matched to a gene. CDR3 length: 16 residues. Per germline, CDR1 SGHAT and CDR2 FQNNGV. The CDR3 region is CASSLNSRGGGSEQFF. The CDR3 DNA sequence: TGTGCCAGCAGCTTAAACTCTCGCGGGGGGGGTTCGGAGCAGTTCTTC.

The rearrangement uses TRBV18 and TRBJ2-7, with 8 positions matching TRBD1. This CDR3 is 19 amino acids long. Germline V gene sequence: CDR1 KGHSH, CDR2 LQKENI. V gave up 3 bases and J gave up 6 bases; unmatched junction bases: 22. CDR3 bases: TGTGCCAGCTCACCGGCCGCGTTGAGAGGGACAGGACGAACGGGCGAGCAGTACTTC. It translates to CASSPAALRGTGRTGEQYF.

V is TRBV11-3 and J is TRBJ2-1, with D tentatively TRBD1 (6 bases). The V and J ends lost 5 bases and 4 bases respectively, with 12 bases between them. This CDR3 contains 14 residues. The germline CDR1 and CDR2 sequences are SGHNT and YENEEA. The chain's CDR3 is CASSITTGYNEQFF. The CDR3 coding sequence is TGTGCCAGCAGCATAACCACAGGGTACAATGAGCAGTTCTTC.

The J gene is TRBJ2-5, the V gene TRBV28; 8 bases align to TRBD1. The CDR3 totals 16 residues. V was clipped by 4 bases and J by 3 bases; unmatched bases: 10. CDR1 and CDR2 (germline): MDHEN, SYDVKM. The CDR3 protein is CASSWPRQGREETQYF. The DNA of the CDR3 is TGTGCCAGCAGTTGGCCGAGACAGGGGCGGGAAGAGACCCAGTACTTC.

V gene TRBV12-5 combines with J gene TRBJ2-1; 8 nucleotides match TRBD2. CDR3 length: 16 amino acids. Germline V gene data show CDR1 as LGHNT and CDR2 as FRNRAP. Trimming took 0 bases from V and 7 from J; bases not matched to a gene: 8. For the CDR3, the DNA is TGTGCTAGTGGTTTGGTAGAAACGGGGGGGCCTAATGAGCAGTTCTTC. Residues: CASGLVETGGPNEQFF.

The chain employs TRBV24-1 and TRBJ1-2, with 8 bases that match TRBD1. J lost 7 bases, V lost 5 bases, and 5 bases had no gene match. CDR1 is KGHDR, CDR2 SFDVKD, per germline. The CDR3 extends over 13 amino acids. Written as DNA, the CDR3 is TGTGCCACCAGTGCAGGGGGCGTTCTTGGCTACACCTTC. Residues: CATSAGGVLGYTF.

The chain uses TRBV19 and TRBJ1-5, with a tentative D call TRBD1 (5 bases). This CDR3 spans 14 amino acids. Between the trimmed V and J ends, which lost 2 bases and 6 bases, there was a span of 11 bases. Germline V gene sequence: CDR1 LNHDA, CDR2 SQIVND (reference sequence). In nucleotides, the CDR3 is TGTGCCAGTAGTATAACAGGTTTCACTCAGCCCCAGCATTTT. Residues: CASSITGFTQPQHF.

V usage is TRBV5-1 and J usage is TRBJ2-2; 8 nucleotides agree with TRBD1. Per the germline V gene, CDR1 is SGHRS and CDR2 is YFSETQ. The CDR3 is 14 residues long. The trim removed 5 bases at V and 7 bases at J, leaving 7 bases unmatched. The CDR3 is CASRPTGEIGELFF. The CDR3 DNA is TGCGCCAGCAGACCGACAGGGGAGATCGGGGAGCTGTTTTTT.